This T cell receptor (beta chain) was profiled in a study of cytomegalovirus exposure and HLA in healthy donors. About the research overall: The same platform was used for the 130 or so validation repertoires and the approximately 670 first-cohort repertoires, a later analysis reported.

The V gene's germline CDR1 is SGHRS and CDR2 YFSETQ. After removal of 6 bases from V and 8 bases from J, the junction contained 15 bases not matched to a gene. The CDR3 consists of 16 residues. Study-wide points: The classifier, whose performance was assessed in both the original and validation cohorts, reportedly diagnosed cytomegalovirus status with high specificity and sensitivity. The authors enumerated over 150 TCR beta chains as linked to cytomegalovirus.

This clone occurred once. The antigen is not known. The protocol was immunoSEQ multiplex PCR, while the TCRdb copy is restricted to in-frame clones and leaves out a portion. The sample carries fewer than 200,000 clones, 86% recorded once. The sequence was collected from a man aged 25-45 years in good health and CMV-seropositive. The V call is TRBV5-1, the J call TRBJ2-1, with 9 bases lining up with TRBD2. Sequenced sample: PBMCs. The DNA for the CDR3 is TGCGCCAGCACCCCCTGGGCTAGCGGGACCTTGGATGAGCAGTTCTTC. This encodes CASTPWASGTLDEQFF.